The following is a T cell receptor (beta chain) sequence with its context. Methods used by the authors: Estimation of nucleated cell counts was performed using reference gene primer amplification. The assay was immunoSEQ multiplex PCR, and TCRdb's table has in-frame clones only and misses some. V and J calls and clone size come straight from that table; D and trimming were deduced from the DNA. Found here are roughly 6,100 clones, under 95% of them singletons; the top ten hold around half. The germline V gene encodes CDR1 SGDLS and CDR2 YYNGEE. The length of the CDR3 is 14 residues. Trimming took 2 bases from V and 7 from J, leaving 10 bases between them. This entry belongs to a study of blood T cell repertoires in COVID-19. In the study overall: Researchers got acute and convalescent COVID-19 samples from the United States, Italy and Spain. T cells, B-cell-depleted T cells, or PBMCs supplied cDNA or gDNA.

What was sequenced was peripheral blood. This sequence joins TRBV9 and TRBJ1-6; D gene uncertain. The sequence was obtained from a human donor in a cohort sampled during active COVID-19. The CDR3 is CASSVLGSNSPLHF. In DNA form, the CDR3 reads TGTGCCAGCAGCGTTTTGGGCTCGAATTCACCCCTCCACTTT.